These 18 T cell receptor beta chains originate from one sample sequenced in a study of identical twins. TCRdb re-analysed the 5' RACE reads in MiXCR, keeping a single row per CDR3 protein. The sample holds around 220,000 distinct CDR3 sequences, roughly 13% seen once. Material: memory (CD45RO+) T cells sorted from blood. These receptors were taken from a young woman in good health.

This clonotype was observed many times. The chain combines TRBV12-3 or TRBV12-4 with TRBJ2-4; a possible D gene is TRBD1 (7 bases). Trimming removed 6 bases from V and 8 bases from J, with 29 bases in between. This CDR3 spans 18 amino acids. CDR3 DNA: TGTGCCAGCAGCTATATAGATCCGACAGGGAGGTTGAAGGACATTCAGTACTTC. Its protein product is CASSYIDPTGRLKDIQYF.

This clonotype was found a few times. The V call is TRBV6-1, the J call TRBJ1-3; TRBD1 agrees at 8 bases. Germline V gene lookup returns CDR1 MNHNS and CDR2 SASEGT. V dropped 6 bases and J dropped 6; count of bases not matched to a gene: 7. The CDR3 totals 14 residues. As DNA, the CDR3 is TGTGCCAGCAGACCTCCGGGACAGGAAAACACCATATATTTT. Protein: CASRPPGQENTIYF.

This rearrangement joins TRBV9 to TRBJ2-1, with TRBD1 as a possible D gene (8 bases). The CDR3 is 15 amino acids. From germline, CDR1 is SGDLS and CDR2 YYNGEE. V was clipped by 4 bases and J by 9 bases, with 20 bases between them. The CDR3 DNA reads TGTGCCAGCAGCCCCCGGACAGGGAGGGCAAGTGAGCAGTTCTTC. It codes for CASSPRTGRASEQFF.

DNA for the CDR3: TGTGCCAGCAGTTTTGAGGGTTGGGGAGATACGCAGTATTTT. This gives the protein CASSFEGWGDTQYF. The chain employs TRBV27 and TRBJ2-3, with D possibly TRBD2 on 5 matching bases. This CDR3 is 14 amino acids long. V lost 3 bases and J lost 5, with 12 bases in between. CDR1 MNHEY and CDR2 SMNVEV come from the germline V gene (reference sequence).

In its sample, this clonotype was seen many times. The chain is built from TRBV15 and TRBJ2-1, with TRBD2 identical over 7 bases. The CDR3 is 12 amino acids. CDR1 LNHNV and CDR2 YYDKDF come from the germline V gene (reference sequence). In nucleotides, the CDR3 is TGTGCTTGCGGGAGTACGTACAATGAGCAGTTCTTC. The encoded protein is CACGSTYNEQFF.

The V call is TRBV25-1, the J call TRBJ2-7; TRBD1 matches at 8 bases. CDR1 MGHDK and CDR2 SYGVNS come from the germline V gene. V was clipped by 7 bases and J by 2 bases; unmatched bases: 7. The CDR3 is 14 residues long. The CDR3 DNA follows: TGTGCCAGCAACCCACAGGGGGTAGCCTACGAGCAGTACTTC. It translates to CASNPQGVAYEQYF.

V is TRBV7-9 and J is TRBJ2-3; 8 positions match TRBD2. J lost 8 bases, V lost 11 bases, and 9 bases had no gene match. The CDR3 has 12 residues. The germline CDR1 and CDR2 sequences are SEHNR and FQNEAQ (reference sequence). The CDR3 here is CAGERGRGTQYF. CDR3 coding DNA: TGTGCCGGCGAGCGGGGGCGCGGTACGCAGTATTTT.

This chain uses TRBV5-1 with TRBJ1-2, with D perhaps matching TRBD1 (5 bases). From germline, CDR1 is SGHRS and CDR2 YFSETQ. The CDR3 is made up of 14 amino acids. V lost 0 bases to trimming and J lost 4 bases, with 10 bases between them. CDR3 amino acids: CASSLDAGGYGYTF. The CDR3 coding sequence is TGCGCCAGCAGCTTGGATGCGGGGGGCTATGGCTACACCTTC.

The chain combines TRBV10-2 with TRBJ1-2; D unclear. V was trimmed by 0 bases and J by 2 bases, leaving 7 bases between them. The CDR3 loop spans 14 amino acids. Per germline, CDR1 WSHSY and CDR2 SAAADI. Here the CDR3 DNA reads TGCGCCAGCAGTGAGTCGGCAGAAAACTATGGCTACACCTTC. Encoded protein: CASSESAENYGYTF.

This chain links TRBV12-3 or TRBV12-4 with TRBJ2-1; a weak D match, TRBD1 (7 bases). The CDR3 totals 14 residues. Between the trimmed V and J ends, which lost 5 bases and 5 bases, there was a span of 13 bases. Here the CDR3 reads CASSQGGRDNEQFF. CDR3 sequence (DNA): TGTGCCAGCAGTCAGGGGGGCCGGGACAATGAGCAGTTCTTC.

This clonotype was counted at least ten times. The chain recombines TRBV9 with TRBJ2-5; perhaps TRBD2 as D (7 bases). The CDR3 is made up of 15 amino acids. V was pared by 0 bases and J by 5 bases, with 14 bases between. The germline CDR1 and CDR2 sequences are SGDLS and YYNGEE. DNA for the CDR3: TGTGCCAGCAGCGTAGGTTCACAGGGAGGGGAGACCCAGTACTTC. It is translated as CASSVGSQGGETQYF.

This clonotype was seen more than once but under ten times. The chain employs TRBV10-3 and TRBJ1-1; 10 bases agree with TRBD1. Germline CDR1 and CDR2: ENHRY and SYGVKD. Trimming at V came to 9 bases and at J to 1 base, leaving 5 bases not matched to a gene. The CDR3 covers 14 residues. For the CDR3, the DNA is TGTGCCATAAGCCGGGACAGGGGGAACACTGAAGCTTTCTTT. Its translation: CAISRDRGNTEAFF.

This clonotype has at least ten counts. This chain connects TRBV12-3 or TRBV12-4 to TRBJ2-7; a weak D match, TRBD2 (7 bases). The CDR3 covers 15 residues. V lost 7 bases, J lost 4 bases, and 20 bases lay in between. The chain's CDR3 is CASTTAGAGAYEQYF. The DNA for the CDR3 is TGTGCCAGCACCACGGCGGGGGCAGGGGCGTACGAGCAGTACTTC.

The chain joins TRBV10-3 to TRBJ1-1; 7 bases match TRBD1. V shed 4 bases and J 6 bases; nucleotides not matched to a gene: 8. Germline V CDR1 and CDR2: ENHRY, SYGVKD. This CDR3 is built from 14 residues. CDR3 sequence (DNA): TGTGCCATCAGTGTCGCAGGGGGGCCCCCTGAAGCTTTCTTT. Amino acid sequence: CAISVAGGPPEAFF.

This clonotype was seen a few times. The V gene is TRBV20-1, the J gene TRBJ2-1; 7 bases are a match to TRBD1. V shed 4 bases, J shed 10 bases, and the junction held 13 bases outside the gene matches. Germline V lookup: CDR1 DFQATT, CDR2 SNEGSKA (reference sequence). The CDR3 spans 14 residues. Here the CDR3 reads CSAMAGQAVKEQFF. The CDR3 DNA reads as TGCAGTGCTATGGCTGGACAGGCAGTCAAGGAGCAGTTCTTC.

The V gene is TRBV18, the J gene TRBJ2-7; D uncertain. Germline CDR1 is KGHSH and CDR2 is LQKENI. The CDR3 is 12 residues long. V was cut by 6 bases and J by 5 bases, with 11 bases left in between. Here the CDR3 DNA reads TGTGCCAGCTCCCTAAATAGGGACGAGCAGTACTTC. Protein: CASSLNRDEQYF. Drawing the rest from reference TRBV18 and TRBJ2-7, the complete variable domain is NAGVMQNPRHLVRRRGQEARLRCSPMKGHSHVYWYRQLPEEGLKFMVYLQKENIIDESGMPKERFSAEFPKEGPSILRIQQVVRGDSAAYFCASSLNRDEQYFGPGTRLTVT.

This clonotype was counted a few times. V is TRBV7-3 and J is TRBJ2-5; D gene uncertain. Looked up from germline, CDR1 is SGHTA and CDR2 is FQGTGA. Trimming left V 0 bases short and J 5 bases short, with 13 bases between. This CDR3 contains 15 residues. The CDR3 nucleotides read TGTGCCAGCAGCTTAACGCCCGGGCCCCAGGAGACCCAGTACTTC. Translated, it gives CASSLTPGPQETQYF.

This sequence joins TRBV4-3 and TRBJ2-3; D call uncertain. The CDR3 is 13 amino acids. V gave up 1 base and J gave up 3 bases, with 5 bases separating them. In germline, CDR1 is LGHNA, CDR2 YSLEER. This CDR3 reads CASSQVGTDTQYF. The DNA of the CDR3 is TGCGCCAGCAGCCAAGTAGGTACAGATACGCAGTATTTT.